This TCR beta chain was captured in a study of T-cell memory formation after mild COVID-19. Whole-study results and caveats: Some clones that responded were present in memory (sampled pre-infection), which suggests cross-reactive memory joined. CD4+ contracting clones were mainly CM and EM; CD8+ ones, EMRA.

Trimming removed 1 base from V and 7 bases from J, with 9 bases in between. The CDR3 has 13 amino acids. Germline V gene data show CDR1 as MNHEY and CDR2 as SVGEGT. Each CDR3 protein gets one entry after TCRdb re-called the 5' RACE reads with MiXCR. The data show under 550,000 distinct CDR3 sequences, with more than 15% seen just once and around a fifth held by the top ten. There are a few counts of this clonotype. What it recognizes is unknown. The gene calls are TRBV6-2 or TRBV6-3 and TRBJ2-3; D call uncertain. Input material: PBMCs or a T cell subset sorted from them (not recorded which). The sequence came from a man between 18 and 29 years old who had mild COVID-19 (a few samples of this study predate the infection). Cell type and time point are not known. CDR3 sequence reads: CASSYWSVNTQYF. CDR3 coding DNA: TGTGCCAGCAGTTACTGGAGTGTAAATACGCAGTATTTT.